This T cell receptor beta chain was captured by sequencing in a study of T cell changes during pregnancy in multiple sclerosis (dated by TCRdb to between 2018 and 2021). Concerning the study at large: In women with multiple sclerosis, the researchers looked at how the T cell repertoire shifted as pregnancy progressed.

A remark on this clone: Its binding antigen is unknown. One base away there is no much larger clone; base qualities are not given.

To prepare the library, the immunoSEQ multiplex PCR assay was applied. This immuneACCESS table, as held by TCRdb, lists in-frame sequences with V and J called but not all clones. Of the missing ones, under half trace to an unresolved V gene in checked studies; the others have no known cause. The sample records more than 45,000 clones, 88% of which are singletons. About 1.2% of the sample rests with the top ten. The sequences come from CD4+ T cells from peripheral blood mononuclear cells, collected in the second trimester of pregnancy. This receptor was taken from a female donor with multiple sclerosis, enrolled in a pregnancy study.

CDR3 reads: CASSVEGSGGYTQYF. The DNA is TGTGCCAGCAGCGTAGAGGGGTCGGGGGGGTATACCCAGTACTTC. The sequence is built from TRBV9 and TRBJ2-5; 8 central nucleotides agree with TRBD2. The CDR3 holds 15 amino acids from the cysteine to the phenylalanine. Only the CDR3 region is kept as DNA, spanning 45 bases read in frame from base 1. CDR1 SGDLS and CDR2 YYNGEE are derived from the germline V gene. V is pruned by 0 bases and J by 8 bases, leaving 9 bases of the junction without a gene match. When the CDR3 is completed using the reference TRBV9 and TRBJ2-5 genes on either side, the full variable domain is DSGVTQTPKHLITATGQRVTLRCSPRSGDLSVYWYQQSLDQGLQFLIQYYNGEERAKGNILERFSAQQFPDLHSELNLSSLELGDSALYFCASSVEGSGGYTQYFGPGTRLLVL.